This TCR beta chain was retrieved from a study of graft-versus-host responses after intestinal transplantation. Profiling relied on immunoSEQ multiplex PCR, and the TCRdb table lists in-frame clones only, not all of them. The table shows around 15,000 clones, with 65% to 85% occurring only once. As concerns this clone: One end of the junction does not line up with germline, which may come from a read error. The same CDR3 also results from other DNA sequences found in this sample.

The CDR3 runs 15 residues. CDR1 SEHNR and CDR2 FQNEAQ come from the germline V gene (reference sequence). Lamina propria and intraepithelial lymphocytes were released by processing graft tissue. The rearrangement joins TRBV7-9 to TRBJ1-3; 9 nucleotides line up with TRBD1. Specimen: ileum tissue, collected roughly 460 days after intestinal transplant. The receptor was derived from a human patient who received an intestinal transplant, so some T cells may come from the graft donor. CDR3 DNA sequence: TGCGCCAGCAGCCCCGGGACAGGGACTGGAAACACCATATATTTT. This gives the protein CASSPGTGTGNTIYF.